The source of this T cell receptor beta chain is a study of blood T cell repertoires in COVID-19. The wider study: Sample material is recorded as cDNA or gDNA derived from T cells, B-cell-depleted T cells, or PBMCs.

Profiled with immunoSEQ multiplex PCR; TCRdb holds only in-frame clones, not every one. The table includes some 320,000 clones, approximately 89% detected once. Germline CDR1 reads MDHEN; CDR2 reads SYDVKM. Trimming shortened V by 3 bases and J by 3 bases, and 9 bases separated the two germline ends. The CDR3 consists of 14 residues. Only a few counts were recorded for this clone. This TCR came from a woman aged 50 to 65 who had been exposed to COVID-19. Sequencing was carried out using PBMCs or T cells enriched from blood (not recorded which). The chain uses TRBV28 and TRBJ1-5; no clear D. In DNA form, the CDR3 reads TGTGCCAGCAGTTTTCCCGGTAACAATCAGCCCCAGCATTTT. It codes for CASSFPGNNQPQHF.